This is a list of T cell receptor beta chains from one sample in a study of response to subunit inactivated influenza vaccine. TCRdb recomputed calls from the RT-PCR reads with MiXCR, one row per CDR3 protein. The table lists around 650,000 distinct CDR3 sequences, more than 15% of them singletons. Sequences were derived from PBMCs from blood, sampled 11 to 12 days after vaccination. All receptors derive from a man between 50 and 59 years old who received an inactivated influenza vaccine. Each CDR3 is given with its conserved first and last residue. A D gene is named only where the DNA matches it firmly. Size tells how often a clone was seen (once, few, many) or the class of an expanded clone, and some rows leave it out.

clone_size	v_call	d_call	j_call	cdr3_nt	cdr3_aa
-	TRBV15	TRBD1	TRBJ2-6	TGTGCCACCAGCAAAGTGAGGGACAGGGGGGGATCTGGGGCCAACGTCCTGACTTTC	CATSKVRDRGGSGANVLTF
few	TRBV28	TRBD1	TRBJ2-7	TGTGCCAGCAGTTTCCTGGTGGGGACAGCCTACGAGCAGTACTTC	CASSFLVGTAYEQYF
-	TRBV7-6	TRBD2	TRBJ2-2	TGTGCCAGCAGCACTCGGGGGGGCCAGTCGGGCACCGGGGAGCTGTTTTTT	CASSTRGGQSGTGELFF
few	TRBV7-6	TRBD2	TRBJ2-5	TGTGCCAGCAGCTTAGGGGGACTAGTAACGGGGGAGACCCAGTACTTC	CASSLGGLVTGETQYF
-	TRBV7-9	TRBD1	TRBJ2-1	TGTGCCAGCACTGGACAGGGGGCAATCGACAATGAGCAGTTCTTC	CASTGQGAIDNEQFF
-	TRBV7-8	-	TRBJ2-7	TGTGCCAGCAGCTTAGGTCGGGCTCGCGGCGAGCAGTACTTC	CASSLGRARGEQYF
-	TRBV7-9	-	TRBJ1-1	TGTGCCAGCAGCCCGAGAAGCGGACAGCTAAAGAACACTGAAGCTTTCTTT	CASSPRSGQLKNTEAFF
few	TRBV20-1	TRBD2	TRBJ2-1	TGCAGTGCTAGTAATAGCGGGAGGGCCCATGAGCAGTTCTTC	CSASNSGRAHEQFF
-	TRBV4-2	-	TRBJ2-1	TGTGCCAGCAGCCTTCAGGACTCGGTTTACAATGAGCAGTTCTTC	CASSLQDSVYNEQFF
-	TRBV20-1	-	TRBJ2-3	TGCAGTGCTCAAGGTTTTCGTGTGTCCGGGGGCACAGATACGCAGTATTTT	CSAQGFRVSGGTDTQYF
many	TRBV28	-	TRBJ2-3	TGTGCCAGCAGCCTCCCGAACGGGGGCCCTGGCACAGATACGCAGTATTTT	CASSLPNGGPGTDTQYF
few	TRBV19	-	TRBJ2-7	TGTGCCAGTAGTTGCCCTTCCACGGGGAGGAAGGCCTACGAGCAGTACTTC	CASSCPSTGRKAYEQYF
few	TRBV27	-	TRBJ2-5	TGTGCCAGCAGACCGACATATCGGGTTAACCAAGAGACCCAGTACTTC	CASRPTYRVNQETQYF
-	TRBV24-1	TRBD2	TRBJ2-1	TGTGCCACCAGTGATTATCGCGGAGCGGGAGGGGTGGAGCAGTTCTTC	CATSDYRGAGGVEQFF
-	TRBV6-1	-	TRBJ2-7	TGTGCCAGCAGTGAGGGCGGGCTAAACTACGAGCAGTACTTC	CASSEGGLNYEQYF
-	TRBV6-5	-	TRBJ2-1	TGTGCCAGCAGTTACGCCTCGTTGGGGAGTAATGAGCAGTTCTTC	CASSYASLGSNEQFF
-	TRBV6-6	-	TRBJ2-3	TGTGCCAGCATCCCGGGACGCACAGATACGCAGTATTTT	CASIPGRTDTQYF
-	TRBV12-3/TRBV12-4	-	TRBJ2-4	TGTGCCAGCACCACGGACCTAGCCAAAAACATTCAGTACTTC	CASTTDLAKNIQYF
few	TRBV6-1	-	TRBJ1-5	TGTGCCAGCAGTGAACAGGGATCTCAGCCCCAGCATTTT	CASSEQGSQPQHF
many	TRBV18	-	TRBJ2-7	TGTGCCAGCTCACCGGCTCACGGTCCCTACGAGCAGTACTTC	CASSPAHGPYEQYF
once	TRBV12-3/TRBV12-4	-	TRBJ2-7	TGTGCCAGCAGTTTAATCAGATCTGGGTCCTACGAGCAGTACTTC	CASSLIRSGSYEQYF
-	TRBV6-6	-	TRBJ1-4	TGTGCCAGCAGTTACGAGGGGAGGGCATTACTTTTT	CASSYEGRALLF
many	TRBV12-3/TRBV12-4	-	TRBJ1-1	TGTGCCAGCAGTTTTAGAGGGGGCACTGAAGCTTTCTTT	CASSFRGGTEAFF
few	TRBV9	TRBD2	TRBJ2-1	TGTGCCAGCAGCCCCGGCCATGGGAGGGAAGAGGGACAGTTCTTC	CASSPGHGREEGQFF
-	TRBV12-3/TRBV12-4	-	TRBJ2-6	TGTGCCAGCAGTTTACGCGCCCCCGGAAGCTCTGGGGCCAACGTCCTGACTTTC	CASSLRAPGSSGANVLTF
-	TRBV9	TRBD2	TRBJ2-3	TGTGCCAGCAGCGCCGGACTAGTCGCAGATACGCAGTATTTT	CASSAGLVADTQYF
few	TRBV12-3/TRBV12-4	-	TRBJ1-5	TGTGCCAGCAGTTTAGCAGGGACTCAGAGGAAGCCCCAGCATTTT	CASSLAGTQRKPQHF
-	TRBV9	TRBD2	TRBJ2-5	TGTGCCAGCAGCTTTCGGACTAGCGGCCCAGAGACCCAGTACTTC	CASSFRTSGPETQYF
-	TRBV6-2/TRBV6-3	TRBD1	TRBJ2-7	TGTGCCAGCAGTTACGATCGGGACAGGGGGTACGAGCAGTACTTC	CASSYDRDRGYEQYF
-	TRBV11-2	-	TRBJ2-5	TGTGCCAGCAGCTCGAAGAGGTACCAAGAGACCCAGTACTTC	CASSSKRYQETQYF
few	TRBV20-1	-	TRBJ1-6	TGCAGTGCTATCCCCAGCGGGCAATATAATTCACCCCTCCACTTT	CSAIPSGQYNSPLHF
-	TRBV2	-	TRBJ2-7	TGTGCCAGCGTCCGAGGGGAGGCTCGGGAGCAGTACTTC	CASVRGEAREQYF
many	TRBV15	TRBD1	TRBJ2-7	TGTGCCACCAGCAGACCCCGGGACAGCCAAATCTTC	CATSRPRDSQIF
-	TRBV6-2/TRBV6-3	-	TRBJ1-5	TGTGCCAGCAGCCCGTCGGGTGAGGGCAATCAGCCCCAGCATTTT	CASSPSGEGNQPQHF
few	TRBV4-1	-	TRBJ2-5	TGCGCCAGCAGCCAAGATGGCCTAGCGATGGAGACCCAGTACTTC	CASSQDGLAMETQYF
-	TRBV3-1	-	TRBJ1-1	TGTGCCAGCAGGAACTCGGGGACTGAAGCTTTCTTT	CASRNSGTEAFF
few	TRBV10-2	-	TRBJ1-1	TGCGCCACTCAAGACAGGAGGAACACTGAAGCTTTCTTT	CATQDRRNTEAFF
few	TRBV7-9	TRBD1	TRBJ2-5	TGTGCCAGCAGCGGGGGACAGGGATACCAAGAGACCCAGTACTTC	CASSGGQGYQETQYF
once	TRBV4-2	TRBD1	TRBJ2-7	TGTGCCAGCAGCCAAGAACGGACAGGGGGTGCTTATGAGCAGTACTTC	CASSQERTGGAYEQYF
many	TRBV28	-	TRBJ2-1	TGTGCCAGTAGACCCGAGGTTCGGTCCTACAATGAGCAGTTCTTC	CASRPEVRSYNEQFF
-	TRBV25-1	-	TRBJ1-2	TGTGCCAGCAGTCCAACGGTGGGCTATGGCTACACCTTC	CASSPTVGYGYTF
many	TRBV6-2/TRBV6-3	TRBD1	TRBJ2-5	TGTGCCAGCAGCCGGACAGGGGAGACCCAGTACTTC	CASSRTGETQYF
few	TRBV7-2	-	TRBJ2-1	TGTGCCAGCAGCTTAGCGGGAGTTTACCATGAGCAGTTCTTC	CASSLAGVYHEQFF
-	TRBV29-1	-	TRBJ2-2	TGCAGCGTTGGGGTCGACCTAGACACCGGGGAGCTGTTTTTT	CSVGVDLDTGELFF
few	TRBV12-3/TRBV12-4	TRBD1	TRBJ2-1	TGTGCCAGCACCCACCAGGGGACAGGTCAGTTCTTC	CASTHQGTGQFF
few	TRBV20-1	TRBD1	TRBJ1-6	TGCAGTGCTACCCTGGACAGGGCGCGTTCACCCCTCCACTTT	CSATLDRARSPLHF
few	TRBV29-1	-	TRBJ2-7	TGCAGCGTACGGGGGAGCCACCACGAGCAGTACTTC	CSVRGSHHEQYF
many	TRBV20-1	-	TRBJ2-6	TGCAGTGCGAGCCCTCTCTCTGGGGCCAACGTCCTGACTTTC	CSASPLSGANVLTF
many	TRBV11-2	-	TRBJ2-3	TGTGCCAGCAGCTTAAATTCCGGATCTAGCACAGATACGCAGTATTTT	CASSLNSGSSTDTQYF
few	TRBV7-2	TRBD2	TRBJ2-1	TGTGCCAGCAGCTTTTCTCGCGGGGGGCCCGGCAATGAGCAGTTCTTC	CASSFSRGGPGNEQFF
-	TRBV10-3	TRBD1	TRBJ2-1	TGTGCCATCAGTGAGCGGGGACAGGCCAATGAGCAGTTCTTC	CAISERGQANEQFF
many	TRBV5-1	-	TRBJ1-2	TGCGCCAGCAGCTTGAGGGGAGTCAAGGCCTATGGCTACACCTTC	CASSLRGVKAYGYTF
few	TRBV15	-	TRBJ2-7	TGTGCCACCAGCAGAGATAGGGGGGTGTACGAGCAGTACTTC	CATSRDRGVYEQYF
few	TRBV9	TRBD2	TRBJ2-1	TGTGCCAGCAGCGACCCCGGCCGGACTAGCGGGAGGGCCGGTCCCTACAATGAGCAGTTCTTC	CASSDPGRTSGRAGPYNEQFF
few	TRBV15	-	TRBJ2-4	TGTGCCACCAGCAGAGGTACCTCTCCCTCCACCAAAAACATTCAGTACTTC	CATSRGTSPSTKNIQYF
many	TRBV5-5	-	TRBJ2-7	TGTGCCAGCATAGCCAGGGGCGAGCAGTACTTC	CASIARGEQYF
few	TRBV7-2	-	TRBJ2-2	TGTGCCAGCAGCTTAAAAGGGTTCTCCGGGGAGCTGTTTTTT	CASSLKGFSGELFF
few	TRBV20-1	-	TRBJ2-2	TGCAGTGCTAGAGGGTCCCAGGGGTCGGGGGAGCTGTTTTTT	CSARGSQGSGELFF
-	TRBV6-2/TRBV6-3	-	TRBJ1-2	TGTGCCAGCAGTGTTAAAGGTGGCTACACCTTC	CASSVKGGYTF